Listed below are T cell receptor beta chains from one sample, sequenced in a study of control samples from healthy donors and cancer patients. Profiling relied on immunoSEQ multiplex PCR, and the TCRdb table lists in-frame clones only, not all of them. The sample has approximately 49,000 clones, roughly nine tenths seen once; the top ten hold roughly 1.5%. The sample comprised PBMCs. The source of these receptors is a man aged 35-49 years with colorectal cancer. The CDR3 runs from the conserved cysteine through the conserved F or W. A D gene is named only where the DNA matches it firmly. Some rows mark clone size as missing; the rest say once, few, many or name a class of expanded clone.

cdr3_aa: CASSSGQGGQKLFF
cdr3_nt: TGCGCCAGCAGCTCGGGACAGGGGGGTCAAAAACTGTTTTTT
j_call: TRBJ1-4
cdr3_length: 14
d_call: TRBD1
clone_size: NA
v_call: TRBV5-1

cdr3_aa: CATSGTGGDYEQYF
cdr3_nt: TGTGCCACCAGTGGAACAGGGGGCGATTACGAGCAGTACTTC
j_call: TRBJ2-7
cdr3_length: 14
d_call: TRBD1
clone_size: NA
v_call: TRBV24-1

cdr3_aa: CASSPRTDQPQHF
cdr3_nt: TGTGCCAGCAGTCCTCGGACAGATCAGCCCCAGCATTTT
j_call: TRBJ1-5
cdr3_length: 13
d_call: NA
clone_size: NA
v_call: TRBV6-5

cdr3_aa: CASSRDRGGIYGYTF
cdr3_nt: TGTGCCAGCAGTCGGGACAGGGGAGGTATCTATGGCTACACCTTC
j_call: TRBJ1-2
cdr3_length: 15
d_call: TRBD1
clone_size: NA
v_call: TRBV27

cdr3_aa: CASGHGQGNTGELFF
cdr3_nt: TGTGCTAGTGGTCACGGACAGGGGAACACCGGGGAGCTGTTTTTT
j_call: TRBJ2-2
cdr3_length: 15
d_call: TRBD1
clone_size: few
v_call: TRBV12-5

cdr3_aa: CASSERQFHNSPLHF
cdr3_nt: TGTGCCAGCAGTGAACGGCAGTTTCATAATTCACCCCTCCACTTT
j_call: TRBJ1-6
cdr3_length: 15
d_call: NA
clone_size: NA
v_call: TRBV2

cdr3_aa: CASSRPGQADNEQFF
cdr3_nt: TGTGCCAGCAGTCGTCCGGGACAGGCAGACAATGAGCAGTTCTTC
j_call: TRBJ2-1
cdr3_length: 15
d_call: TRBD1
clone_size: few
v_call: TRBV7-9

cdr3_aa: CASSSRRGNTEAFF
cdr3_nt: TGCGCCAGCAGCTCGCGACGGGGGAACACTGAAGCTTTCTTT
j_call: TRBJ1-1
cdr3_length: 14
d_call: NA
clone_size: NA
v_call: TRBV5-1

cdr3_aa: CASSLRDEGEQYF
cdr3_nt: TGTGCCAGCAGTTTACGGGACGAGGGGGAGCAGTACTTC
j_call: TRBJ2-7
cdr3_length: 13
d_call: NA
clone_size: NA
v_call: TRBV6-2/TRBV6-3

cdr3_aa: CASSQNPGQGSPLAFF
cdr3_nt: TGTGCCAGCAGCCAAAACCCCGGACAGGGGTCTCCGCTAGCTTTCTTT
j_call: TRBJ1-1
cdr3_length: 16
d_call: TRBD1
clone_size: NA
v_call: TRBV3-1/TRBV3-2

cdr3_aa: CASSPEADSYEQYF
cdr3_nt: TGTGCCAGCTCCCCTGAAGCGGACTCCTACGAGCAGTACTTC
j_call: TRBJ2-7
cdr3_length: 14
d_call: NA
clone_size: NA
v_call: TRBV18

cdr3_aa: CASSYQEVNYGYTF
cdr3_nt: TGTGCCAGCAGTTACCAGGAAGTGAACTATGGCTACACCTTC
j_call: TRBJ1-2
cdr3_length: 14
d_call: NA
clone_size: NA
v_call: TRBV6-6

cdr3_aa: CASSPRDRYYNEQFF
cdr3_nt: TGTGCCAGCAGTCCCCGGGACAGGTATTACAATGAGCAGTTCTTC
j_call: TRBJ2-1
cdr3_length: 15
d_call: TRBD1
clone_size: NA
v_call: TRBV6-2/TRBV6-3

cdr3_aa: CASSEPTRFYEQYF
cdr3_nt: TGTGCCAGCAGTGAGCCGACTCGTTTCTACGAGCAGTACTTC
j_call: TRBJ2-7
cdr3_length: 14
d_call: NA
clone_size: NA
v_call: TRBV2

cdr3_aa: CASSRAAPLAGVPYEQYF
cdr3_nt: TGCGCCAGCAGCCGCGCCGCTCCTTTAGCGGGAGTCCCCTACGAGCAGTACTTC
j_call: TRBJ2-7
cdr3_length: 18
d_call: TRBD2
clone_size: NA
v_call: TRBV4-1

cdr3_aa: CASSLGQGPYEQYF
cdr3_nt: TGCGCCAGCAGCTTGGGTCAGGGCCCCTACGAGCAGTACTTC
j_call: TRBJ2-7
cdr3_length: 14
d_call: NA
clone_size: NA
v_call: TRBV5-1

cdr3_aa: CAWSSGSGRASWNEQFF
cdr3_nt: TGTGCCTGGAGTTCTGGTAGCGGGAGGGCAAGTTGGAATGAGCAGTTCTTC
j_call: TRBJ2-1
cdr3_length: 17
d_call: TRBD2
clone_size: NA
v_call: TRBV30

cdr3_aa: CASSPGTTGNTIYF
cdr3_nt: TGTGCCAGCAGTCCCGGGACAACTGGAAACACCATATATTTT
j_call: TRBJ1-3
cdr3_length: 14
d_call: NA
clone_size: few
v_call: TRBV6-5

cdr3_aa: CASSQVGPIFSGYTF
cdr3_nt: TGCGCCAGCAGTCAGGTGGGACCGATTTTCAGTGGCTACACCTTC
j_call: TRBJ1-2
cdr3_length: 15
d_call: NA
clone_size: NA
v_call: TRBV10-2

cdr3_aa: CSASGSRAFGGGYTF
cdr3_nt: TGCAGTGCTAGTGGTTCTCGGGCTTTCGGAGGGGGCTACACCTTC
j_call: TRBJ1-2
cdr3_length: 15
d_call: NA
clone_size: NA
v_call: TRBV20-1

cdr3_aa: CATSDSLADYTGELFF
cdr3_nt: TGTGCCACCAGTGATTCTCTAGCAGATTACACCGGGGAGCTGTTTTTT
j_call: TRBJ2-2
cdr3_length: 16
d_call: NA
clone_size: NA
v_call: TRBV24-1

cdr3_aa: CASSPENQPQHF
cdr3_nt: TGTGCCAGCAGCCCCGAAAATCAGCCCCAGCATTTT
j_call: TRBJ1-5
cdr3_length: 12
d_call: NA
clone_size: NA
v_call: TRBV7-9

cdr3_aa: CASSRLVSGGYNEQFF
cdr3_nt: TGTGCCAGCAGCCGGCTAGTGTCGGGAGGGTACAATGAGCAGTTCTTC
j_call: TRBJ2-1
cdr3_length: 16
d_call: TRBD2
clone_size: NA
v_call: TRBV3-1/TRBV3-2

cdr3_aa: CASSQVVLAGGRETQYF
cdr3_nt: TGTGCCAGCAGCCAAGTTGTACTAGCGGGAGGGCGGGAGACCCAGTACTTC
j_call: TRBJ2-5
cdr3_length: 17
d_call: TRBD2
clone_size: NA
v_call: TRBV3-1/TRBV3-2

cdr3_aa: CASTLDGPNTEAFF
cdr3_nt: TGCGCCAGCACCCTGGACGGCCCGAACACTGAAGCTTTCTTT
j_call: TRBJ1-1
cdr3_length: 14
d_call: NA
clone_size: NA
v_call: TRBV5-1

cdr3_aa: CASSLGTVNTEAFF
cdr3_nt: TGTGCCAGCAGCTTAGGGACAGTCAACACTGAAGCTTTCTTT
j_call: TRBJ1-1
cdr3_length: 14
d_call: NA
clone_size: NA
v_call: TRBV7-2

cdr3_aa: CASSGTGTGRLIGGEQYF
cdr3_nt: TGTGCCAGCAGCGGTACCGGGACAGGGCGATTGATAGGCGGCGAGCAGTACTTC
j_call: TRBJ2-7
cdr3_length: 18
d_call: TRBD1
clone_size: NA
v_call: TRBV7-2